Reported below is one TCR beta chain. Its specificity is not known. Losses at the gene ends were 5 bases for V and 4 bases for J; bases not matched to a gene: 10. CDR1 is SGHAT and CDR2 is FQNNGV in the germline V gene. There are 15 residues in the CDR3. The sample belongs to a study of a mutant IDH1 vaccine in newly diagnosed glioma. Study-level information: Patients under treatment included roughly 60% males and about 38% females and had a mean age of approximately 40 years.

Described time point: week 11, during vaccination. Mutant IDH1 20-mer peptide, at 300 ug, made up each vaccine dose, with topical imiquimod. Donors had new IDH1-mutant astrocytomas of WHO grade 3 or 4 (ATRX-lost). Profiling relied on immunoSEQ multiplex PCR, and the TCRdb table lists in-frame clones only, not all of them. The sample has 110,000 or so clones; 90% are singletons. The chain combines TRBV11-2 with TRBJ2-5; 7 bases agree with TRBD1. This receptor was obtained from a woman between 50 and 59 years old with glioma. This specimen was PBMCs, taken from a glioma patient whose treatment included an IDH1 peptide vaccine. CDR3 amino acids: CASSPRDSFSETQYF. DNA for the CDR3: TGTGCCAGCAGCCCCCGGGACAGCTTTTCAGAGACCCAGTACTTC.